The next 25 T cell receptor beta chains were all read from a single sample in a study of radiotherapy plus CTLA-4 blockade in lung cancer (dated by TCRdb to the late 2010s). Receptors were amplified or captured by the immunoSEQ multiplex PCR assay. TCRdb carries this immuneACCESS record with in-frame sequences only. Its versions omit some clonotypes, under half of them owing to an unresolved V gene in the studies checked, with the rest unexplained. For this sample the table gives roughly 66,000 clones, of which around 83% were detected only once. The top ten hold less than 5% of the sample. Sample: peripheral blood, taken from a patient treated with radiotherapy plus ipilimumab. These receptors came from a human donor with non-small cell lung cancer who had a partial response to radiotherapy plus ipilimumab.

The chain uses TRBV18 and TRBJ2-5; D is unresolved. The germline V and J ends were trimmed by 1 base and 4 bases, with 7 bases remaining between them. Looked up from germline, CDR1 is KGHSH and CDR2 is LQKENI. The CDR3 consists of 13 residues. The CDR3 sequence is CASSPHSLETQYF. CDR3 DNA sequence: TGTGCCAGCTCACCACATTCCTTAGAGACCCAGTACTTC.

The CDR3 spells CASSLNMRVDEQYF. DNA of the CDR3: TGTGCCAGCTCTCTTAACATGAGGGTCGACGAGCAGTACTTC. This rearrangement joins TRBV18 to TRBJ2-7; D is perhaps TRBD2 (5 bases). V was clipped by 6 bases and J by 5 bases, with 17 bases between them. The CDR3 contains 14 residues. Germline V gene lookup returns CDR1 KGHSH and CDR2 LQKENI. Drawing the rest from reference TRBV18 and TRBJ2-7, the complete variable domain is NAGVMQNPRHLVRRRGQEARLRCSPMKGHSHVYWYRQLPEEGLKFMVYLQKENIIDESGMPKERFSAEFPKEGPSILRIQQVVRGDSAAYFCASSLNMRVDEQYFGPGTRLTVT.

CDR3 region: CASSSQTGQEKLFF. In DNA, the CDR3 is TGTGCCAGCAGCTCCCAGACAGGGCAGGAAAAACTGTTTTTT. The V gene is TRBV5-5, the J gene TRBJ1-4, with 7 bases matching TRBD1. With V trimmed by 3 bases and J by 8 bases, 7 bases remained unmatched. In germline, CDR1 is SGHKS, CDR2 YYEKEE (reference sequence). The CDR3 runs to 14 residues. Supplemented by reference TRBV5-5 and TRBJ1-4, the full variable domain reads DAGVTQSPTHLIKTRGQQVTLRCSPISGHKSVSWYQQVLGQGPQFIFQYYEKEERGRGNFPDRFSARQFPNYSSELNVNALLLGDSALYLCASSSQTGQEKLFFGSGTQLSVL.

This chain connects TRBV7-8 to TRBJ2-2; the D gene is possibly TRBD1 (5 bases). Trimming shortened V by 1 base and J by 0 bases, and 6 bases separated the two germline ends. In germline, CDR1 is SGHVS, CDR2 FQNEAQ. The CDR3 spans 15 residues. Written as DNA, the CDR3 is TGTGCCAGCAGCTTAGGGGGCGCGAACACCGGGGAGCTGTTTTTT. It specifies CASSLGGANTGELFF.

The chain uses TRBV6-6 and TRBJ2-7; TRBD1 agrees at 9 bases. V was clipped by 6 bases and J by 6 bases; unmatched bases: 9. The CDR3 length is 14 residues. CDR1 is MNHNY and CDR2 is SVGAGI in the germline V gene (reference sequence). The CDR3 nucleotides are TGTGCCAGCAGACAACAGGGGGCGTCTCTCGAGCAGTACTTC. This encodes CASRQQGASLEQYF.

The chain employs TRBV6-5 and TRBJ1-2, with D tentatively TRBD1 (5 bases). The germline CDR1 and CDR2 sequences are MNHEY and SVGAGI. The CDR3 has 14 amino acids. The germline V and J ends were trimmed by 2 bases and 8 bases, with 15 bases remaining between them. In nucleotides, the CDR3 is TGTGCCAGCAGTTACCGGGACGGGAGCGGAGGCTACACCTTC. It encodes CASSYRDGSGGYTF.

This chain links TRBV5-1 with TRBJ2-5; 14 nucleotides agree with TRBD2. This CDR3 comprises 16 residues. J gave up 10 bases and V 4 bases, and 12 bases lay outside the gene matches. CDR1 is SGHRS and CDR2 is YFSETQ in the germline V gene. The CDR3 reads CASSRLTGTSGSFQYF. DNA for the CDR3: TGCGCCAGCAGCCGATTAACCGGGACTAGCGGGAGTTTCCAGTACTTC.

Only one count was recorded for this clone. One end of the junction is discordant with germline, which a read error may explain. The CDR3 is CASSLDRDGGYTF. The CDR3 bases are TGTGCCAGCAGCCTAGACAGGGATGGTGGCTACACCTTC. The chain is built from TRBV11-2 and TRBJ1-2, with 7 bases that match TRBD1. Germline CDR1 is SGHAT and CDR2 is FQNNGV. The CDR3 sequence is 13 residues long.

The V call is TRBV6-5, the J call TRBJ1-2, with 7 nucleotides matching TRBD1. V was clipped by 6 bases and J by 7 bases; unmatched bases: 8. Germline loops: CDR1 MNHEY, CDR2 SVGAGI. The length of the CDR3 is 13 residues. The CDR3 here is CASRVDRVRGYTF. The DNA of the CDR3 is TGTGCCAGCAGAGTCGACAGGGTGCGTGGCTACACCTTC.

The gene calls are TRBV15 and TRBJ2-2; possible D gene TRBD1, 8 bases. There are 17 residues in the CDR3. CDR1 is LNHNV, CDR2 YYDKDF, per germline (reference sequence). Trimming cost V 1 base and J 3 bases, with 15 bases left between them. The CDR3 here is CATSRGIQGGDTGELFF. The CDR3 DNA sequence: TGTGCCACCAGCAGAGGAATACAGGGGGGGGACACCGGGGAGCTGTTTTTT.

The CDR3 loop is CASSISAGGYRAFF. The CDR3 DNA reads as TGTGCCAGTAGTATCTCGGCAGGGGGCTATCGGGCTTTCTTT. The chain links TRBV19 to TRBJ1-1; 8 nucleotides align to TRBD1. The CDR3 extends over 14 amino acids. CDR1 and CDR2 from the germline V gene are LNHDA and SQIVND (reference sequence). After removal of 3 bases from V and 11 bases from J, the junction contained 11 bases not matched to a gene.

The rearrangement uses TRBV2 and TRBJ2-5; 12 positions agree with TRBD1. V lost 7 bases to trimming and J lost 5 bases; unmatched junction nucleotides: 8. The CDR3 runs to 15 residues. The germline V gene encodes CDR1 SNHLY and CDR2 FYNNEI. As DNA, the CDR3 is TGTGCCAGCACCCTGGGGACAGGGGGCCGGGAGACCCAGTACTTC. As protein: CASTLGTGGRETQYF.

The chain employs TRBV6-5 and TRBJ2-1; D is uncertain. CDR1 and CDR2 from the germline V gene are MNHEY and SVGAGI. Trimming took 2 bases from V and 7 from J, leaving 12 bases between them. This CDR3 has 14 amino acids. In DNA form, the CDR3 reads TGTGCCAGCAGTTACCACGGAGATCGGAATGAGCAGTTCTTC. This codes for CASSYHGDRNEQFF.

This clone has a single count. The CDR3 DNA follows: TGTGCCAGCAGCTTAGATGGGACTAGTGCGTTCTTC. The encoded protein is CASSLDGTSAFF. The rearrangement links TRBV7-9 to TRBJ2-1; TRBD2 aligns across 8 bases. The CDR3 has 12 amino acids. Germline CDR1 is SEHNR and CDR2 is FQNEAQ (reference sequence). The V gene end was trimmed by 1 base and the J gene end by 15 bases; junction bases not matched to a gene: 5.

The chain links TRBV29-1 to TRBJ1-1, with D possibly matching TRBD1 (5 bases). The CDR3 has 11 residues. The ends were cut back, 5 bases at V and 5 bases at J, with 9 bases in the middle. Germline CDR1 is SQVTM and CDR2 is ANQGSEA. CDR3 loop: CSVTDTTEAFF. The CDR3 bases are TGCAGCGTTACGGACACTACTGAAGCTTTCTTT.

This sequence joins TRBV7-2 and TRBJ2-6; perhaps TRBD1 as D (5 bases). Germline V CDR1 and CDR2: SGHTA, FQGNSA. The CDR3 runs to 16 residues. V gave up 5 bases and J gave up 4 bases, with 15 bases separating them. CDR3 sequence reads: CASSLGPGAGANVLTF. The DNA for the CDR3 is TGTGCCAGCAGCCTAGGGCCTGGGGCCGGGGCCAACGTCCTGACTTTC.

The J gene is TRBJ1-5, the V gene TRBV2, with a possible D match to TRBD1 (6 bases). The CDR3 totals 16 residues. Germline CDR1 reads SNHLY; CDR2 reads FYNNEI. The ends were cut back, 7 bases at V and 6 bases at J, with 22 bases in the middle. The CDR3 bases are TGTGCCAGCACCCCTATCCAAGGGGGTACGGGTCAGCCCCAGCATTTT. It specifies CASTPIQGGTGQPQHF.

This clone rates as large. The rearrangement uses TRBV19 and TRBJ2-2, with a possible D match to TRBD2 (5 bases). The CDR3 covers 15 residues. Germline-derived CDR1 and CDR2 are LNHDA and SQIVND (reference sequence). Trimming took 5 bases from V and 1 from J, leaving 11 bases between them. This CDR3 is CASSPQDWNTGELFF. The CDR3, as DNA: TGTGCCAGTAGTCCCCAGGACTGGAACACCGGGGAGCTGTTTTTT.

This clone was picked up a small number of times. This chain uses TRBV9 with TRBJ1-1; perhaps TRBD1 as D (6 bases). This CDR3 is built from 12 residues. Germline CDR1 is SGDLS and CDR2 is YYNGEE. V was trimmed by 4 bases and J by 10 bases, leaving 14 bases between them. The CDR3: CASSPGGLAAFF. The CDR3 DNA reads TGTGCCAGCAGCCCGGGGGGCCTAGCAGCTTTCTTT.

The J gene is TRBJ2-5, the V gene TRBV6-1; 7 nucleotides line up with TRBD1. The CDR3 runs to 14 residues. V lost 3 bases to trimming and J lost 5 bases; unmatched junction nucleotides: 6. The V gene's germline CDR1 is MNHNS and CDR2 SASEGT. The CDR3 is CASSDKGARETQYF. The CDR3 nucleotides are TGTGCCAGCAGTGATAAGGGGGCGCGGGAGACCCAGTACTTC.

The chain links TRBV7-2 to TRBJ2-1; 8 bases fit TRBD1. CDR1 and CDR2 from the germline V gene are SGHTA and FQGNSA. The CDR3 totals 16 residues. J was trimmed by 1 base and V by 3 bases; bases with no gene match: 5. The CDR3 loop reads CASSLGGTGSYNEQFF. CDR3 nucleotides: TGTGCCAGCAGCTTGGGCGGGACAGGATCCTACAATGAGCAGTTCTTC. The entire variable domain, with the rest obtained from reference TRBV7-2 and TRBJ2-1, is as follows: GAGVSQSPSNKVTEKGKDVELRCDPISGHTALYWYRQSLGQGLEFLIYFQGNSAPDKSGLPSDRFSAERTGGSVSTLTIQRTQQEDSAVYLCASSLGGTGSYNEQFFGPGTRLTVL.

The V and J genes are TRBV10-3 and TRBJ2-1, with a tentative D call TRBD2 (6 bases). CDR3 length equals 15 residues. Trimming removed 9 bases at V and 0 bases at J, with 15 bases between. Germline CDR1 ENHRY, CDR2 SYGVKD. The CDR3: CAIGGSGSSYNEQFF. Written as DNA, the CDR3 is TGTGCCATTGGAGGGAGCGGCAGCTCCTACAATGAGCAGTTCTTC.

The J gene is TRBJ1-1, the V gene TRBV28; 9 nucleotides align to TRBD1. The V and J ends lost 6 bases and 1 base, in that order; junction bases with no gene match: 9. CDR1 is MDHEN, CDR2 SYDVKM, per germline. CDR3 length: 16 amino acids. The DNA for the CDR3 is TGTGCCAGCAGCCGGACGGGACAGGGCGGGAACACTGAAGCTTTCTTT. Its translation is CASSRTGQGGNTEAFF.

A note on this clone: The sample contains more than one DNA sequence encoding this CDR3. The genes are TRBV9 and TRBJ2-1, with D perhaps matching TRBD1 (5 bases). V lost 0 bases to trimming and J lost 0 bases, with 10 bases between them. This CDR3 spans 16 amino acids. Germline V gene data show CDR1 as SGDLS and CDR2 as YYNGEE. CDR3 protein: CASSVGGSGSYNEQFF. CDR3 DNA: TGTGCCAGCAGCGTAGGGGGCTCAGGCTCCTACAATGAGCAGTTCTTC. Using reference TRBV9 and TRBJ2-1 for the parts outside the CDR3, the full variable domain is DSGVTQTPKHLITATGQRVTLRCSPRSGDLSVYWYQQSLDQGLQFLIQYYNGEERAKGNILERFSAQQFPDLHSELNLSSLELGDSALYFCASSVGGSGSYNEQFFGPGTRLTVL.

The V gene is TRBV16, the J gene TRBJ1-1, with D perhaps TRBD1 (5 bases). The V end was cut by 4 bases, the J end by 4 bases, with 13 bases between. Germline CDR1 is KGHSY and CDR2 is FQNENV. The CDR3 length is 14 residues. The CDR3 sequence: CASSRRGGVTEAFF. DNA for the CDR3: TGTGCCAGCAGCCGACGGGGGGGGGTCACTGAAGCTTTCTTT.